These 20 T cell receptor beta chains came from one sample sequenced in a study of cytomegalovirus exposure and HLA in healthy donors. Primers included in the PCR were 60 Vbeta and 13 Jbeta primers. TCRdb's table, derived via immunoSEQ multiplex PCR, lists solely in-frame clones and lacks some. Of about 110,000 clones in the sample, about 86% were seen once. Sequencing was done on a sample of PBMCs. These receptors were obtained from a man aged 40-49 years in good health and CMV-seronegative.

This chain joins TRBV2 and TRBJ2-2; 11 nucleotides line up with TRBD1. Germline V gene sequence: CDR1 SNHLY, CDR2 FYNNEI. With V trimmed by 7 bases and J by 8 bases, 6 bases remained unmatched. The CDR3 length is 14 residues. The CDR3 bases are TGTGCCAGCAACGGACAGGGGGCTTTTGGGGAGCTGTTTTTT. Protein sequence: CASNGQGAFGELFF.

The V gene is TRBV5-1, the J gene TRBJ1-6, with 8 bases that match TRBD1. V was pared by 4 bases and J by 3 bases, with 3 bases of the junction left unmatched. Germline CDR1 SGHRS, CDR2 YFSETQ. This CDR3 spans 15 amino acids. DNA for the CDR3: TGCGCCAGCAGCCTGGGACAGGTCTATAATTCACCCCTCCACTTT. It encodes CASSLGQVYNSPLHF.

The V call is TRBV7-9, the J call TRBJ2-7; TRBD1 matches 7 bases. The J segment lost 3 bases and the V segment lost 4 bases, leaving 6 bases of the junction unmatched. CDR3 size: 14 residues. Germline CDR1 and CDR2: SEHNR and FQNEAQ (reference sequence). The CDR3 sequence: CASSSLQGSYEQYF. The CDR3 DNA reads as TGTGCCAGCAGCTCCCTACAGGGGAGCTACGAGCAGTACTTC.

This clone was seen just once. The chain links TRBV5-6 to TRBJ2-5; 10 bases match TRBD1. The CDR3 runs to 16 residues. The junction had 7 bases not matched to a gene; V was cut back by 0 bases and J by 5 bases. Germline CDR1 and CDR2: SGHDT and YYEEEE. CDR3 nucleotides: TGTGCCAGCAGCTTGGGGGGACAGGGGATGATGGAGACCCAGTACTTC. This gives the protein CASSLGGQGMMETQYF. Filled out from reference TRBV5-6 and TRBJ2-5, the complete variable domain reads DAGVTQSPTHLIKTRGQQVTLRCSPKSGHDTVSWYQQALGQGPQFIFQYYEEEERQRGNFPDRFSGHQFPNYSSELNVNALLLGDSALYLCASSLGGQGMMETQYFGPGTRLLVL.

The V and J genes are TRBV12-5 and TRBJ1-1, with 10 bases aligning to TRBD1. CDR1 and CDR2 from the germline V gene are LGHNT and FRNRAP. The CDR3 has 17 residues. Trimming at V came to 0 bases and at J to 5 bases, leaving 9 bases not matched to a gene. DNA for the CDR3: TGTGCTAGTGGTTTGGTGACTCCGGGACAGGGGTCAACTGAAGCTTTCTTT. Its protein is CASGLVTPGQGSTEAFF.

This chain connects TRBV27 to TRBJ1-6; tentative D call: TRBD1 (6 bases). The germline V gene encodes CDR1 MNHEY and CDR2 SMNVEV (reference sequence). The ends were cut back, 6 bases at V and 9 bases at J, with 21 bases in the middle. This CDR3 is 16 amino acids long. In DNA, the CDR3 is TGTGCCAGCAGCAACGGACAGCCCCAAGGGGGTTCACCCCTCCACTTT. It encodes CASSNGQPQGGSPLHF.

V is TRBV28 and J is TRBJ1-3, with D tentatively TRBD1 (6 bases). Looked up from germline, CDR1 is MDHEN and CDR2 is SYDVKM. Trimming cost V 7 bases and J 8 bases, with 15 bases left between them. This CDR3 is 13 amino acids long. This CDR3 is CASTAGVRYTIYF. CDR3 coding DNA: TGTGCCAGCACCGCAGGGGTTCGTTACACCATATATTTT.

This sequence joins TRBV7-2 and TRBJ2-1; TRBD1 aligns across 7 bases. CDR3 length: 13 amino acids. Germline-derived CDR1 and CDR2 are SGHTA and FQGNSA. The ends lost 2 bases at V and 9 bases at J; junction bases unmatched: 4. In nucleotides, the CDR3 is TGTGCCAGCAGCTTAAGACAGGGCGGTGAGCAGTTCTTC. It codes for CASSLRQGGEQFF.

The chain is built from TRBV7-2 and TRBJ1-2, with TRBD1 identical over 7 bases. In germline, CDR1 is SGHTA, CDR2 FQGNSA. V shed 5 bases and J 7 bases; nucleotides not matched to a gene: 10. CDR3 length equals 14 residues. The CDR3 sequence is CASSPRTGAGGYTF. DNA of the CDR3: TGTGCCAGCAGCCCTCGTACAGGGGCGGGTGGCTACACCTTC.

This clone was detected once. This rearrangement joins TRBV4-2 to TRBJ2-3; 7 nucleotides align to TRBD1. V lost 0 bases, J lost 4 bases, and 1 base stayed unmatched. There are 14 residues in the CDR3. CDR1 and CDR2 from the germline V gene are LGHNA and YNFKEQ. The CDR3: CASSQDTGADTQYF. As DNA, the CDR3 is TGTGCCAGCAGCCAAGATACAGGGGCAGATACGCAGTATTTT.

The chain uses TRBV4-1 and TRBJ2-3, with no clear D. Per germline, CDR1 MGHRA and CDR2 YSYEKL. V lost 4 bases, J lost 0 bases, and 20 bases lay in between. CDR3 length equals 18 residues. The CDR3, as DNA: TGCGCCAGCAGCCCCTTTTATTCACAGACCTCTAGCACAGATACGCAGTATTTT. Translating it yields CASSPFYSQTSSTDTQYF.

The rearrangement uses TRBV7-2 and TRBJ2-5; 7 bases align to TRBD1. J gave up 7 bases and V 4 bases, and 15 bases lay outside the gene matches. Germline CDR1 SGHTA, CDR2 FQGNSA. The CDR3 spans 16 residues. CDR3 nucleotide sequence: TGTGCCAGCAGCTCGACCCGGGACAGTCTATGGGGGACCCAGTACTTC. It yields the protein CASSSTRDSLWGTQYF. Full variable domain (remainder filled in from reference TRBV7-2 and TRBJ2-5): GAGVSQSPSNKVTEKGKDVELRCDPISGHTALYWYRQSLGQGLEFLIYFQGNSAPDKSGLPSDRFSAERTGGSVSTLTIQRTQQEDSAVYLCASSSTRDSLWGTQYFGPGTRLLVL.

The chain recombines TRBV2 with TRBJ2-7; 9 nucleotides line up with TRBD2. This CDR3 has 13 amino acids. V was clipped by 8 bases and J by 12 bases; unmatched bases: 14. Germline CDR1 is SNHLY and CDR2 is FYNNEI. The CDR3: CASGPGLARATYF. In DNA, the CDR3 is TGTGCCAGCGGACCGGGACTAGCCCGCGCGACGTACTTC.

V gene TRBV5-1 combines with J gene TRBJ1-2; TRBD1 agrees at 8 bases. The germline V gene has CDR1 SGHRS and CDR2 YFSETQ. J gave up 7 bases and V 0 bases, and 2 bases lay outside the gene matches. The CDR3 extends over 13 amino acids. CDR3 protein: CASSLGGQGGYTF. The CDR3 nucleotides are TGCGCCAGCAGCTTGGGAGGACAGGGTGGCTACACCTTC.

V gene TRBV5-1 combines with J gene TRBJ1-2, with a possible D match to TRBD1 (6 bases). Germline values: CDR1 SGHRS, CDR2 YFSETQ. This CDR3 has 15 residues. Trimming removed 0 bases at V and 5 bases at J, with 14 bases between. CDR3 in amino acids: CASSLAEGDKYGYTF. For the CDR3, the DNA is TGCGCCAGCAGCTTGGCAGAGGGGGACAAATATGGCTACACCTTC.

The V gene is TRBV29-1, the J gene TRBJ1-1, with D maybe TRBD1 (5 bases). With 5 bases removed from V and 1 base from J, the gap between germline ends came to 11 bases. The germline V gene encodes CDR1 SQVTM and CDR2 ANQGSEA. CDR3 size: 13 residues. The chain's CDR3 is CSVQGGSNTEAFF. CDR3 in DNA: TGCAGCGTTCAGGGTGGCTCGAACACTGAAGCTTTCTTT.

The sample holds a few counts of this clone. The chain is built from TRBV5-1 and TRBJ2-7, with 7 bases fitting TRBD1. Germline V gene sequence: CDR1 SGHRS, CDR2 YFSETQ. This CDR3 has 14 amino acids. After removal of 1 base from V and 1 base from J, the junction contained 2 bases not matched to a gene. DNA for the CDR3: TGCGCCAGCAGCTTGAGGACAGGTTCCTACGAGCAGTACTTC. This sequence encodes CASSLRTGSYEQYF.

The chain joins TRBV10-3 to TRBJ1-5, with D unresolved. Germline V gives CDR1 ENHRY, CDR2 SYGVKD. The CDR3 has 14 amino acids. Trimming stripped 2 bases from V and 6 bases from J, with 11 bases between. CDR3: CAISEDGMSQPQHF. Written as DNA, the CDR3 is TGTGCCATCAGTGAGGACGGGATGTCTCAGCCCCAGCATTTT.

This clone was seen only once. The chain is built from TRBV6-1 and TRBJ2-3, with 12 bases that match TRBD2. This CDR3 comprises 15 residues. In germline, CDR1 is MNHNS, CDR2 SASEGT. Trimming cost V 7 bases and J 2 bases; bases outside gene matches: 4. Here the CDR3 reads CASKTSGGLTDTQYF. Written as DNA, the CDR3 is TGTGCCAGCAAAACTAGCGGGGGGCTCACAGATACGCAGTATTTT.

The gene calls are TRBV29-1 and TRBJ2-3; 15 positions agree with TRBD2. This CDR3 has 17 amino acids. The junction had 10 bases not matched to a gene; V was cut back by 5 bases and J by 4 bases. Germline-derived CDR1 and CDR2 are SQVTM and ANQGSEA. This CDR3 is CSVQPGLAGGRADTQYF. The CDR3 nucleotides read TGCAGCGTTCAGCCGGGACTAGCGGGGGGCCGAGCAGATACGCAGTATTTT.